This TCR beta chain is drawn from a study of T-cell reconstitution after alpha-beta-depleted transplantation in children. Preparation of the TCRbeta library used unique molecular identifiers. Each CDR3 protein gets one entry after TCRdb re-called the PCR reads with MiXCR. The repertoire has roughly 500,000 distinct CDR3 sequences, approximately 32% of them found once; the top ten carry approximately 2.3%. The ends were cut back, 0 bases at V and 3 bases at J, with 8 bases in the middle. CDR3 length: 15 amino acids. CDR1 and CDR2 from the germline V gene are MGHRA and YSYEKL. Sequencing was performed on PBMCs from the stem cell graft donor, taken from the stem cell graft. The receptor was derived from a human donor who donated a stem cell graft to a child with aplastic anemia. The gene calls are TRBV4-1 and TRBJ1-4; no clear D. The CDR3 reads CASSQEGLANEKLFF. The CDR3 DNA sequence: TGCGCCAGCAGCCAAGAAGGGCTGGCTAATGAAAAACTGTTTTTT.